Detailed here is one T cell receptor beta chain. In this sample, this clonotype turned up a few times. The antigen it recognizes is unknown. The input lacks base qualities; no much larger clone sits a single base away. The sample comes from a study of blood T cells in healthy people across ages (dated by TCRdb to the mid-2010s). Background for the entire study: In model experiments, roughly one uniquely barcoded TCR beta cDNA molecule per two T cells was captured by template switching. The study measured age-related changes in TCR beta repertoire diversity using deep sequencing normalized with unique cDNA molecular identifiers. To avoid experimental bias, donors of different ages were spread randomly across the sequencing lanes. Two additional independent replicas of 1 million unique cDNA reads from the same blood draw were analyzed for two donors (one aged 18 to 30 and one aged 80 or older). Four age groups were formed from the donors: young (average approximately 15 years), middle-aged (more than 35), aged (about 62) and long-lived (roughly 88).

Sequences SQVTM (CDR1) and ANQGSEA (CDR2) are obtained from the germline V gene. Inclusive of the bounding cysteine and phenylalanine, the CDR3 is 14 residues long. Just the 42-base CDR3 DNA is kept, in frame starting at base 1. Trimming removed 4 bases from V and 2 bases from J, leaving 14 bases between the germline ends. Library preparation used 5' RACE. Instrument used: Illumina HiSeq 2500. A second about 7 to 12 cycle PCR used a sample-barcoded 5' primer and a J-beta primer mix. A template-switch 5' adaptor carrying 12 random nucleotides introduced a unique molecular identifier onto each TCR beta cDNA molecule. At least 2.5 million CDR3-containing paired-end reads were obtained from each sample. First-strand cDNA synthesis was performed from all RNA using the Mint cDNA synthesis kit, with priming by a TRBC-specific oligonucleotide. All cDNA was treated with uracil-DNA glycosylase and then went through a first 18-cycle PCR with the universal primers M1SS and BC2_uni_R. On the authors' methods: For normalization, 1 million high-quality reads were randomly selected from each sample, with every read carrying a distinct molecular identifier. Instead of being binned into consensus sequences, reads with shared molecular identifiers were discarded. CDR3 identification, clonotype clustering and error correction used MiTCR with a Q25 quality threshold and the strictest error-elimination algorithm. A nonparametric unseen species model with Euler transformation was used to estimate a lower bound on total TCR beta diversity. TCRdb applied fastp at Q25 and MiXCR to the public reads, then kept only in-frame beta chains. Under each unique CDR3 protein, matching rows form one entry showing the most common genes and DNA. TCRdb's processing, not the authors' own work, is the source of the V and J calls. This sample has some 1.4 million distinct CDR3 sequences in its table, and approximately 42% of those were observed once. The biggest ten clones account for 7.9% of the sample.

Donors were around 37 systemically healthy Caucasian individuals from Russia aged 6 to 90 years. Each donor gave around 9.9 milliliters of peripheral blood, collected into EDTA-treated Vacutainer tubes. PBMCs were isolated by Ficoll-Paque density-gradient centrifugation, with at least 6 million obtained per sample. Total RNA was extracted from PBMCs with Trizol reagent, with at least 5 micrograms obtained per sample. For every donor, flow cytometry on a PBMC aliquot measured the percentage of naive CD45RAhigh/CD27high T cells. Points the paper makes about the study in general: Estimates of total diversity from one million sequenced T cells were regarded as lower bounds and underestimates. Compared with the aged group, more naive CD4+ T cells, fewer expanded clones and increased TCR diversity were shown by the long-lived group, suggesting age selection. Conclusive comparison of naive and antigen-experienced compartments was prevented by the profiling of bulk unsorted PBMCs. The CMV infection status of donors was not known, potentially confounding age-related changes in expanded clonotypes. The percentage of naive T cells measured by flow cytometry correlated strongly with observed TCR beta diversity. As age increased, observed TCR beta diversity per million T cells dropped in a roughly linear way, and a significant reduction was already evident by age approximately 40.

The clonotype originates from a woman aged 18-29 years in good health. The receptor chain draws on TRBV29-1 and TRBJ2-5; the best D guess is TRBD2, with 7 bases matching. What was sequenced was blood. The CDR3 has the sequence CSVVAGALQETQYF. The DNA sequence reads TGCAGCGTTGTGGCGGGGGCCCTACAAGAGACCCAGTACTTC.